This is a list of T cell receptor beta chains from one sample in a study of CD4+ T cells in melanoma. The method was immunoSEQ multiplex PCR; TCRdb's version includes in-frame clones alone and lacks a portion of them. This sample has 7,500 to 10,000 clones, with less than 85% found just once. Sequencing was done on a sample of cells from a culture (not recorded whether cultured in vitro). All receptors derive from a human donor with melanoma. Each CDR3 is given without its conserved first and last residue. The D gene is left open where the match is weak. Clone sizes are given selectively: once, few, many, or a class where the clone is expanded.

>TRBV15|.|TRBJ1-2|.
ATSRAGGYGYT
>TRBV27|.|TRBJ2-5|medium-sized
ASSDRRFRETQY
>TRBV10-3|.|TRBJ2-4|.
AISGRGSNIQY
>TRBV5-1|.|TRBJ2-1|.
ASSFRTYNEQF
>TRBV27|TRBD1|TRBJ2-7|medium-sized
ASSRQGIYEQY
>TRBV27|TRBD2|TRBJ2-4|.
ASSFRGGPALAKNIQY
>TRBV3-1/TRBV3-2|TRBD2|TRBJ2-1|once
ASSPFLRGIDNEQF
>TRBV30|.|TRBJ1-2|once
AWSAIGGGYGYT
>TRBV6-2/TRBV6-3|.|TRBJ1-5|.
ASSYLENQPQH
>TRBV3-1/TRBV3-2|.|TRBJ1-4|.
ASSQVWESHEKLF
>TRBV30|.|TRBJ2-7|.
AWSRVLSSYEQY
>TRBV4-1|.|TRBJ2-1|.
ASSQVPHNEQF
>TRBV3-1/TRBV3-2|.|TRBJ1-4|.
ASSRGTAEKLF
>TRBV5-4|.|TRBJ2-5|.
ASSSEGRRGQETQY
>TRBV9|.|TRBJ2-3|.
ASSSPPGRLPETDTQY
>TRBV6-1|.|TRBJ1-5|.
ASSEIAQNQPQH
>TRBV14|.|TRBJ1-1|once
ASSRPGMNTEAF
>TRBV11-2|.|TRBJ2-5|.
ASRFFGSDGETQY
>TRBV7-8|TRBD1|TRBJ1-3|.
ASSFQTGQRNTIY
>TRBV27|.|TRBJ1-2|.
ASSGTTGSRGYT
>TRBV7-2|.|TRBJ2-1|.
ASSLEGRTYNEQF
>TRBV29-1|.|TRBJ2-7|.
SVGVSSYEQY
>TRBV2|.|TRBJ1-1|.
ASSDTRRVAF
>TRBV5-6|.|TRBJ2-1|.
ASSPSGYEQF
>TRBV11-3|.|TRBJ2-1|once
ASSLGAGSNEQF
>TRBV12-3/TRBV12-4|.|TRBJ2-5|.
ASSFDFQETQY
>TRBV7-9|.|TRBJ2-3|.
ASSLGGGPFLTDTQY
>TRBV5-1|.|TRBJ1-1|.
ASSLDGVKGTEAF
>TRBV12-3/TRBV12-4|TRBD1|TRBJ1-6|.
ASSYDRDSPLH
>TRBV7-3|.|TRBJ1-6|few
ASSNGGDSPLH
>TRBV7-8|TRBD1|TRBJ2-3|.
ASSNPGQRITDTQY
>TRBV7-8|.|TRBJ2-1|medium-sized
ASSPNFARPYEQF
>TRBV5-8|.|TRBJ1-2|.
ASSIWPGDDYGYT
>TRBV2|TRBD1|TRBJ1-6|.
ASRGQGSPLH
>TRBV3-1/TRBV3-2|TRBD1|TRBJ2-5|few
ASSGAGGMSQY
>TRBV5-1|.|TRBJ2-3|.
ASSLARLYTGDTQY
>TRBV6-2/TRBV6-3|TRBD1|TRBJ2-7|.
ASSYAHRGHEQY
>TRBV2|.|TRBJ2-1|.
ARETTSNEQF
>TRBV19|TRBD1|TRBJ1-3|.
ASIGDRGQSGNTIY
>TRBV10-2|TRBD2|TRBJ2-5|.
ASTLTSGQETQY
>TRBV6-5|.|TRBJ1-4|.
ASGMGDVNEKLF
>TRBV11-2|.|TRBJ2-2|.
ATKGSVNTGELF